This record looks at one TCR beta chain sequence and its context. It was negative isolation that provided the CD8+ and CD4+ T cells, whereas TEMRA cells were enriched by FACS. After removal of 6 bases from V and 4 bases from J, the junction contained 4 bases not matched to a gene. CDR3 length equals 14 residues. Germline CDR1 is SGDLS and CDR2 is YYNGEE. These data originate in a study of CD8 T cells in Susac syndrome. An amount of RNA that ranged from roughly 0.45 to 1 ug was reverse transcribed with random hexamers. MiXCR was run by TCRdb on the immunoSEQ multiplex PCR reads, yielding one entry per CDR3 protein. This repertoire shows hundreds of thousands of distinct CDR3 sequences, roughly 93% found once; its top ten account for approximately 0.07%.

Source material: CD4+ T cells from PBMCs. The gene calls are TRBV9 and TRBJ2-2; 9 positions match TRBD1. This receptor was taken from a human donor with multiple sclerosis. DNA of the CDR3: TGTGCCAGCACCAGGACAGGGGTCACCGGGGAGCTGTTTTTT. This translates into CASTRTGVTGELFF. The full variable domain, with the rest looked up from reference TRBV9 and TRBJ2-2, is DSGVTQTPKHLITATGQRVTLRCSPRSGDLSVYWYQQSLDQGLQFLIQYYNGEERAKGNILERFSAQQFPDLHSELNLSSLELGDSALYFCASTRTGVTGELFFGEGSRLTVL.